A single sample is the source of the 23 T cell receptor beta chains below, sequenced in a study of blood T cell repertoires in COVID-19. The assay was immunoSEQ multiplex PCR, and TCRdb's table has in-frame clones only and misses some. This sample has 200,000 to 250,000 clones; 65% to 90% occur once, and the top ten carry nearly 4.5%. The specimen was peripheral blood. These receptors originate from a man aged 50 to 59 with acute or convalescent COVID-19.

The CDR3 DNA reads as TGCGCCAGCAGTGACCCTAAAGCAGGCCACTATGGCTACACCTTC. As protein: CASSDPKAGHYGYTF. This chain uses TRBV10-2 with TRBJ1-2; D uncertain. Between the trimmed V and J ends, which lost 3 bases and 3 bases, there was a span of 14 bases. Germline loops: CDR1 WSHSY, CDR2 SAAADI. The CDR3 sequence is 15 residues long.

V gene TRBV5-1 combines with J gene TRBJ2-6, with TRBD1 matching 7 bases. There are 14 residues in the CDR3. Germline CDR1 is SGHRS and CDR2 is YFSETQ. The V segment lost 4 bases and the J segment 6 bases; nucleotides outside the gene matches: 4. This CDR3 reads CASSGGQQANVLTF. The CDR3 DNA follows: TGCGCCAGCAGCGGGGGACAGCAGGCCAACGTCCTGACTTTC.

The V and J genes are TRBV11-2 and TRBJ2-7, with 7 bases identical to TRBD1. This CDR3 has 15 residues. Germline trimming cut 4 bases from V and 5 bases from J; bases unmatched to any gene: 11. Germline V gene lookup returns CDR1 SGHAT and CDR2 FQNNGV. CDR3 residues: CASSSRLLQGNEQYF. The CDR3 DNA sequence: TGTGCCAGCAGCTCCCGCCTACTACAGGGGAACGAGCAGTACTTC.

This chain links TRBV25-1 with TRBJ1-6; a possible D gene is TRBD1 (5 bases). CDR3 length equals 13 residues. Trimming removed 6 bases from V and 4 bases from J, with 7 bases in between. Per the germline V gene, CDR1 is MGHDK and CDR2 is SYGVNS. The DNA of the CDR3 is TGTGCCAGCAGGACAGAATATAATTCACCCCTCCACTTT. Translating it yields CASRTEYNSPLHF.

This chain's CDR3 is CASSQTPGQGTTEAFF. In DNA, the CDR3 is TGTGCCAGCAGCCAAACGCCGGGACAGGGGACCACTGAAGCTTTCTTT. The rearrangement uses TRBV5-5 and TRBJ1-1; 10 bases line up with TRBD1. Looked up from germline, CDR1 is SGHKS and CDR2 is YYEKEE (reference sequence). The CDR3 spans 16 residues. After removal of 4 bases from V and 4 bases from J, the junction contained 10 bases not matched to a gene.

The chain joins TRBV11-2 to TRBJ2-7; TRBD2 might be the D (5 bases). The CDR3 contains 15 residues. Germline CDR1 is SGHAT and CDR2 is FQNNGV. V was trimmed by 1 base and J by 4 bases, leaving 14 bases between them. Here the CDR3 reads CASSLGPGMGYEQYF. CDR3 in DNA: TGTGCCAGCAGCTTAGGTCCGGGGATGGGGTACGAGCAGTACTTC.

The chain is built from TRBV9 and TRBJ1-1; no clear D. V gave up 0 bases and J gave up 1 base, with 13 bases separating them. CDR1 and CDR2 from the germline V gene are SGDLS and YYNGEE. This CDR3 spans 16 amino acids. CDR3: CASSVAALAGNTEAFF. In DNA form, the CDR3 reads TGTGCCAGCAGCGTAGCGGCGTTAGCGGGGAACACTGAAGCTTTCTTT.

This chain joins TRBV7-3 and TRBJ2-5; TRBD2 is a possible D gene (7 bases). The CDR3 is 15 residues long. The V gene's germline CDR1 is SGHTA and CDR2 FQGTGA. V was trimmed by 5 bases and J by 5 bases, leaving 18 bases between them. Here the CDR3 DNA reads TGTGCCAGCAGCAAAAGGACGGGGGGCGGCGAGACCCAGTACTTC. It is translated as CASSKRTGGGETQYF.

J is TRBJ1-1 and V is TRBV5-1; TRBD1 matches at 9 bases. The V gene's germline CDR1 is SGHRS and CDR2 YFSETQ. There are 15 residues in the CDR3. Losses at the gene ends were 2 bases for V and 4 bases for J; bases not matched to a gene: 6. DNA of the CDR3: TGCGCCAGCAGCTTAAACAGGGGGCCGGGCACTGAAGCTTTCTTT. Protein: CASSLNRGPGTEAFF.

This clone has more than one count but fewer than ten. V and J are TRBV5-1 and TRBJ1-2; D may be TRBD1 (6 bases). Germline CDR1 reads SGHRS; CDR2 reads YFSETQ. This CDR3 contains 16 residues. V was pared by 4 bases and J by 4 bases, with 20 bases between. The CDR3 is CASSREHRVSSYGYTF. In DNA, the CDR3 is TGCGCCAGCAGCAGGGAACACAGGGTTTCAAGCTATGGCTACACCTTC.

In this sample, this clone turned up once. The rearrangement links TRBV19 to TRBJ1-2; TRBD1 matches 10 bases. CDR3 length: 17 amino acids. Germline loops: CDR1 LNHDA, CDR2 SQIVND (reference sequence). V trimming: 1 base; J trimming: 6 bases; junction bases outside the gene matches: 11. The CDR3 DNA sequence: TGTGCCAGTAGTATAGCAGAGGACAGGGGGTCTTCTCATGGCTACACCTTC. Its protein is CASSIAEDRGSSHGYTF. The full variable domain, rest sourced from reference TRBV19 and TRBJ1-2, is DGGITQSPKYLFRKEGQNVTLSCEQNLNHDAMYWYRQDPGQGLRLIYYSQIVNDFQKGDIAEGYSVSREKKESFPLTVTSAQKNPTAFYLCASSIAEDRGSSHGYTFGSGTRLTVV.

This chain uses TRBV19 with TRBJ1-2; 7 bases match TRBD1. The CDR3 runs to 15 residues. J lost 2 bases, V lost 7 bases, and 10 bases had no gene match. In germline, CDR1 is LNHDA, CDR2 SQIVND (reference sequence). In DNA form, the CDR3 reads TGTGCCAGTATGGATCAACCGACAGGGAACTATGGCTACACCTTC. It is translated as CASMDQPTGNYGYTF.

This chain connects TRBV19 to TRBJ1-4; TRBD1 aligns across 9 bases. Germline V gene lookup returns CDR1 LNHDA and CDR2 SQIVND (reference sequence). CDR3 length: 16 residues. V shed 7 bases and J 0 bases; nucleotides not matched to a gene: 6. CDR3 coding DNA: TGTGCCAGTAAGGACAGGGGACCCGCAACTAATGAAAAACTGTTTTTT. This encodes CASKDRGPATNEKLFF. Looking up the rest from reference TRBV19 and TRBJ1-4 gives the full variable domain: DGGITQSPKYLFRKEGQNVTLSCEQNLNHDAMYWYRQDPGQGLRLIYYSQIVNDFQKGDIAEGYSVSREKKESFPLTVTSAQKNPTAFYLCASKDRGPATNEKLFFGSGTQLSVL.

In this sample, this clone turned up once. This chain connects TRBV5-6 to TRBJ1-2; 8 bases line up with TRBD1. The CDR3 has 16 amino acids. J lost 6 bases, V lost 4 bases, and 14 bases had no gene match. Germline loops: CDR1 SGHDT, CDR2 YYEEEE. DNA for the CDR3: TGTGCCAGCAGCCGGGTAGACAGGGGTTTGCGCAATGGCTACACCTTC. Amino acids: CASSRVDRGLRNGYTF.

The rearrangement uses TRBV19 and TRBJ1-1; 12 positions match TRBD1. CDR1 and CDR2 (germline): LNHDA, SQIVND (reference sequence). CDR3 length: 18 residues. V trimming: 5 bases; J trimming: 1 base; junction bases outside the gene matches: 11. The CDR3 region is CASSPTRDRGLGNTEAFF. The CDR3, as DNA: TGTGCCAGTAGTCCAACCCGGGACAGGGGGCTTGGGAACACTGAAGCTTTCTTT.

The gene calls are TRBV7-9 and TRBJ1-1; possible D gene TRBD1, 5 bases. The V end lost 7 bases, the J end lost 3 bases, and 12 bases lay between the germline ends. The CDR3 runs to 13 residues. Looked up from germline, CDR1 is SEHNR and CDR2 is FQNEAQ (reference sequence). CDR3: CASTRRADTEAFF. CDR3 DNA: TGTGCCAGCACCCGCAGGGCAGACACTGAAGCTTTCTTT. Using reference TRBV7-9 and TRBJ1-1 for the parts outside the CDR3, the full variable domain is DTGVSQNPRHKITKRGQNVTFRCDPISEHNRLYWYRQTLGQGPEFLTYFQNEAQLEKSRLLSDRFSAERPKGSFSTLEIQRTEQGDSAMYLCASTRRADTEAFFGQGTRLTVV.

The gene calls are TRBV11-1 and TRBJ1-1, with D possibly matching TRBD1 (5 bases). Germline CDR1 SGHAT, CDR2 FQDESV (reference sequence). The CDR3 has 14 amino acids. Trimming left V 2 bases short and J 4 bases short, with 11 bases between. This chain's CDR3 is CASSLSTGGTEAFF. The DNA of the CDR3 is TGTGCCAGCAGCTTAAGTACGGGGGGCACTGAAGCTTTCTTT.

The chain employs TRBV3-1 (or the pseudogene TRBV3-2) and TRBJ1-6; 8 bases are shared with TRBD1. Trimming cost V 5 bases and J 13 bases; bases outside gene matches: 4. The CDR3 is 12 residues long. Per germline, CDR1 LGHDT and CDR2 YNNKEL (reference sequence). This chain's CDR3 is CASSSGQVPLHF. In DNA form, the CDR3 reads TGTGCCAGCAGCTCGGGACAGGTCCCCCTCCACTTT.

CDR3 sequence (DNA): TGTGCCAGCAGCAGACAGGGCAACACTGAAGCTTTCTTT. Its translation: CASSRQGNTEAFF. The chain is built from TRBV3-1 (or the pseudogene TRBV3-2) and TRBJ1-1; 7 positions agree with TRBD1. This CDR3 has 13 amino acids. V lost 5 bases and J lost 2; bases outside the gene matches: 2. The germline V gene has CDR1 LGHDT and CDR2 YNNKEL (reference sequence).

The V call is TRBV30, the J call TRBJ1-6; D ambiguous. The CDR3 contains 12 residues. Between the trimmed V and J ends, which lost 0 bases and 9 bases, there was a span of 6 bases. Germline V gene sequence: CDR1 GTSNPN, CDR2 SVGIG (reference sequence). The CDR3 is CAWSVLLSPLHF. The CDR3 DNA is TGTGCCTGGAGTGTATTACTTTCACCCCTCCACTTT.

The CDR3 sequence: CASSFQPGEQPQHF. Here the CDR3 DNA reads TGCGCCAGCAGCTTTCAACCGGGTGAACAGCCCCAGCATTTT. The chain links TRBV5-1 to TRBJ1-5; the D is unclear. Germline-derived CDR1 and CDR2 are SGHRS and YFSETQ. The CDR3 spans 14 residues. Trimming shortened V by 2 bases and J by 7 bases, and 13 bases separated the two germline ends.

The V and J genes are TRBV7-9 and TRBJ2-2; TRBD1 matches 7 bases. The CDR3 is made up of 17 amino acids. Germline CDR1 SEHNR, CDR2 FQNEAQ (reference sequence). V shed 2 bases and J 2 bases; nucleotides not matched to a gene: 8. In nucleotides, the CDR3 is TGTGCCAGCAGCTTACCGGGACAGCTGCAAAACACCGGGGAGCTGTTTTTT. Its protein product is CASSLPGQLQNTGELFF.

The chain joins TRBV18 to TRBJ1-4; D uncertain. V was shortened by 3 bases and J by 5 bases, with 13 bases between the two germline ends. The CDR3 runs 15 residues. From germline, CDR1 is KGHSH and CDR2 LQKENI. CDR3 nucleotides: TGTGCCAGCTCACCTCTGAACAGCTTAAATGAAAAACTGTTTTTT. Translating gives CASSPLNSLNEKLFF.